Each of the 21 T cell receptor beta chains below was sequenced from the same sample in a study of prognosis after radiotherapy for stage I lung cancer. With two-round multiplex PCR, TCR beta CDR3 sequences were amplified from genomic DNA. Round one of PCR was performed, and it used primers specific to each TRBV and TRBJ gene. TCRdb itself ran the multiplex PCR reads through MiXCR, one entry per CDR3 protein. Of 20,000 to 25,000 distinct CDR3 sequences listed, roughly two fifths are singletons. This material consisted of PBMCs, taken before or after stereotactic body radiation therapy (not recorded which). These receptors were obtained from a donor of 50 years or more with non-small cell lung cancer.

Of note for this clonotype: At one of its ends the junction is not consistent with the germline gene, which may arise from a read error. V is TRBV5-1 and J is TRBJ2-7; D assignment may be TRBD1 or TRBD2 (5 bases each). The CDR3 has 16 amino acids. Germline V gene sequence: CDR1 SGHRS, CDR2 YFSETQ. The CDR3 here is CASSLAGKGEAYEQYF. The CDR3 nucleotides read TGCGCCAGCAGCTTGGCCGGGAAAGGGGAAGCCTACGAGCAGTACTTT.

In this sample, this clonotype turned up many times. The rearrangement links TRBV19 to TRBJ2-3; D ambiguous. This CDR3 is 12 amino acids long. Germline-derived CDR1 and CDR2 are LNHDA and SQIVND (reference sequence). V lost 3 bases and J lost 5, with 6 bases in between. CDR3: CASSIPGDTQYF. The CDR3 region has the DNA TGTGCCAGTAGTATCCCCGGAGATACGCAGTATTTT.

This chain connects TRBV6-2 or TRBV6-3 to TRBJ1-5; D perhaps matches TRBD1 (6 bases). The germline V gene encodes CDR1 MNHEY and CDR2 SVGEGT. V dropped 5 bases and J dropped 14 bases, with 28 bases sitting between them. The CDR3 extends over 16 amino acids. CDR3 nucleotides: TGTGCCAGCAGTGAACCTATAGGGGGGACCATGCTCCCCAAGCATTTT. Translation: CASSEPIGGTMLPKHF.

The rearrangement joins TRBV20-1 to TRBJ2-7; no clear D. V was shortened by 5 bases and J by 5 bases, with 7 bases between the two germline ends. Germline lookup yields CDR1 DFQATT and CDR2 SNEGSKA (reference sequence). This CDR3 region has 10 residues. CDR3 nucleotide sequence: TGCAGTGCTTTTAGAAACGAGCAGTACTTC. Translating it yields CSAFRNEQYF.

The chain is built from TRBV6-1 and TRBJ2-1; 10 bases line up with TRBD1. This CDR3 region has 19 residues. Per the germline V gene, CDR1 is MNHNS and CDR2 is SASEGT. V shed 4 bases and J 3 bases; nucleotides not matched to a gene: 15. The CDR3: CASSGGTGVLALHYNEQFF. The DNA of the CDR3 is TGTGCCAGCAGTGGAGGGACAGGGGTATTAGCGCTACACTACAATGAGCAGTTCTTC.

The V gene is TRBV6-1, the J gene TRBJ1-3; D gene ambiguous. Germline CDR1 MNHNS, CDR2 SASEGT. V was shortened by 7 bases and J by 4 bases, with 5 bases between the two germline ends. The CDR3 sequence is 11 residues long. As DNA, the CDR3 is TGTGCCAGCATCCCCGGAAACACCATATATTTT. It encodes CASIPGNTIYF.

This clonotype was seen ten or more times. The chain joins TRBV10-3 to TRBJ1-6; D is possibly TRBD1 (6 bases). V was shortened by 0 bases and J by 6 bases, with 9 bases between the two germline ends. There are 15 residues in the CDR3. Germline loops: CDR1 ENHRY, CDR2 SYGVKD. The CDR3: CAISESRGTNSPLHF. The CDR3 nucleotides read TGTGCCATCAGTGAGTCCAGGGGTACTAATTCACCCCTCCACTTT.

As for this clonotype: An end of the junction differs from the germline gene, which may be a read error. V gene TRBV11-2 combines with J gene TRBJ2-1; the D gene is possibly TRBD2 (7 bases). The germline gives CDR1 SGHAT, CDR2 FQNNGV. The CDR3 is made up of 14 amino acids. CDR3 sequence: CASSRGGAYNERFF. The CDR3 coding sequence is TGTGCCAGCAGCCGAGGGGGGGCCTACAATGAGCGGTTCTTC.

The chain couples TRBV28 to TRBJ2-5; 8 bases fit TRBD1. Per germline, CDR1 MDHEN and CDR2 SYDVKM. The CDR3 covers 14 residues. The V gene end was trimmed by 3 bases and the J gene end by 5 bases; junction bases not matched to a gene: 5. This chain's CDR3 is CASSLSGGAETQYF. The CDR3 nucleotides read TGTGCCAGCAGTTTGTCAGGGGGCGCGGAGACCCAGTACTTC.

The CDR3 DNA reads TGTGCCAGCAGTTCACACGCGAGCGGGAGGGCTTGGAACAATGAGCAGTTCTTC. This gives the protein CASSSHASGRAWNNEQFF. This chain links TRBV6-2 or TRBV6-3 with TRBJ2-1; 10 nucleotides align to TRBD2. V shed 4 bases and J 5 bases; nucleotides not matched to a gene: 14. CDR1 is MNHEY and CDR2 is SVGEGT in the germline V gene. This CDR3 has 18 residues.

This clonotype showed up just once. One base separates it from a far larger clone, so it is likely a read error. CDR3 region: CATIPPGTGIMDEHFF. In nucleotides, the CDR3 is TGTGCCACCATTCCACCCGGGACAGGGATTATGGATGAGCATTTCTTC. The chain links TRBV24-1 to TRBJ2-5; TRBD1 matches 9 bases. The CDR3 extends over 16 amino acids. Germline V gives CDR1 KGHDR, CDR2 SFDVKD.

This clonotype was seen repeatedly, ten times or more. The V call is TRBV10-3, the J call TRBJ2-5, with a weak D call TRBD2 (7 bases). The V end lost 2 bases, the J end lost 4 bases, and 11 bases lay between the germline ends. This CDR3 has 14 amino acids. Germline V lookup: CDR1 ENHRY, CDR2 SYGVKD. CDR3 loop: CAISEVRGAETQYF. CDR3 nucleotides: TGTGCCATCAGTGAGGTTCGGGGGGCAGAGACCCAGTACTTC.

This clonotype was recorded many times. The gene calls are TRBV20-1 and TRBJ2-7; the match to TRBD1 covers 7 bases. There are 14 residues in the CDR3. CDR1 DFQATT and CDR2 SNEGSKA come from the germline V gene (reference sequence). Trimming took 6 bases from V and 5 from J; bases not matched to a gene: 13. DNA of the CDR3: TGCAGTGCCACCCCACAGGGGTGGGGAGACGAGCAGTACTTC. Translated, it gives CSATPQGWGDEQYF.

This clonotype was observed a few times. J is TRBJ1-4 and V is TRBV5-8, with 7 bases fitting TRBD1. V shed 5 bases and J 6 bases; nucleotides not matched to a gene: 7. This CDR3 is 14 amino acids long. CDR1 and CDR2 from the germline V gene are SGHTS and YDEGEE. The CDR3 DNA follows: TGTGCCAGCAGGGAGGACAGGCTGGATGAAAAACTGTTTTTT. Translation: CASREDRLDEKLFF.

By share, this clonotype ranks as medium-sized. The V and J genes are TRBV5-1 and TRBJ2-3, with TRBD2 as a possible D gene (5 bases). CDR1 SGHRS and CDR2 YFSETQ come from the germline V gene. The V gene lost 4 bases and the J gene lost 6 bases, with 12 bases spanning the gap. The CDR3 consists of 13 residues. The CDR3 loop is CASSPRGLDTQYF. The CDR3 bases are TGCGCCAGCAGCCCACGGGGTCTGGATACGCAGTATTTT.

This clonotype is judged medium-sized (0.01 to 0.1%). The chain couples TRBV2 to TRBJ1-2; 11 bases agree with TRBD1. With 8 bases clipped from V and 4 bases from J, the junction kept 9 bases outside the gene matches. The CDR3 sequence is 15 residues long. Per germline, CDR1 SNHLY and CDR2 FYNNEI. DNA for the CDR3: TGTGCCAGCCCCGGTAGGGGGACAGGGGGCTATGGCTACACCTTC. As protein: CASPGRGTGGYGYTF.

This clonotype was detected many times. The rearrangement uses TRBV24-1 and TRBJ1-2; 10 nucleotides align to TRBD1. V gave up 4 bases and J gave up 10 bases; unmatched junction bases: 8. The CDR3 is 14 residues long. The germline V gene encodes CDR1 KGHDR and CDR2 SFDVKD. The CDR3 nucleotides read TGTGCCACCAGTGAAAGCGGGACAGGGGACCTCTACACCTTC. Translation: CATSESGTGDLYTF.

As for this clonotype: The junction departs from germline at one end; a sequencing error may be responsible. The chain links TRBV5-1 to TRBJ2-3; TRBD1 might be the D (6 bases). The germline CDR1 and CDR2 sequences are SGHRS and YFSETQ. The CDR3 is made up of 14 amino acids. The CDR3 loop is CVSSPQGGSDTQYF. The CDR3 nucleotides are TGCGTCAGCAGCCCACAGGGTGGCTCAGATACGCAGTATTTT.

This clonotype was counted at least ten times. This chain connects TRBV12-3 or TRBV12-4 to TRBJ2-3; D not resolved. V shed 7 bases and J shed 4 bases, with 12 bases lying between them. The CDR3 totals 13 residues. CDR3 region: CASTDVSPDTQYF. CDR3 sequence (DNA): TGTGCCAGCACCGACGTCTCCCCAGATACGCAGTATTTT.

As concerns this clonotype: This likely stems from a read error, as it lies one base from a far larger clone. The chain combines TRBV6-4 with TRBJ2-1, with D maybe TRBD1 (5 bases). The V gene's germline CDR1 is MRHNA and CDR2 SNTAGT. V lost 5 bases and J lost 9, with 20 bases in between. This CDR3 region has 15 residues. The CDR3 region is CASSYYTQGRGEQFF. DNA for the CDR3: TGTGCCAGCAGTTACTATACCCAGGGTCGAGGTGAGCAGTTCTTC.

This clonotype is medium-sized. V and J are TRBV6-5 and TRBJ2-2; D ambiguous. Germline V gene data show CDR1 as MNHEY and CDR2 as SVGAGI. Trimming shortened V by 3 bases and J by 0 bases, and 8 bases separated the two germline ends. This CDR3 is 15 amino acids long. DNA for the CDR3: TGTGCCAGCAGTTATCAGCCTGCGAACACCGGGGAGCTGTTTTTT. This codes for CASSYQPANTGELFF.